This entry lists 22 T cell receptor beta chains sequenced from one sample in a study of quantifying T cell responses using KT2 cells. About the study: RNA was reverse transcribed with TCR alpha and beta constant-region primers.

The cDNA 3' end received a ligated oligonucleotide with a UMI. First-round PCR used three to five cycles and beta primers RC1.1 and RC1.2 covering TRBC1 and TRBC2. In TCRdb, the UMI-ligation and nested PCR reads were re-called with MiXCR into one record per CDR3 protein. The sample includes some 43,000 distinct CDR3 sequences, 15% to 20% of them seen just once. The sequenced material came from PBMCs spiked with cells of the T cell clone KT2. The receptors come from a human donor.

This clonotype was observed a handful of times. This chain links TRBV5-1 with TRBJ2-7, with 7 bases lining up with TRBD1. The V gene end was trimmed by 0 bases and the J gene end by 3 bases; junction bases not matched to a gene: 3. Per germline, CDR1 SGHRS and CDR2 YFSETQ. CDR3 size: 14 residues. The CDR3 reads CASSLDRGNYEQYF. The CDR3 coding sequence is TGCGCCAGCAGCTTGGACAGGGGAAACTACGAGCAGTACTTC.

The chain carries TRBV20-1 and TRBJ2-7; D gene unclear. V was pared by 1 base and J by 4 bases, with 11 bases between. The CDR3 runs 13 residues. Germline values: CDR1 DFQATT, CDR2 SNEGSKA (reference sequence). CDR3 residues: CSARGNWVYEQYF. Written as DNA, the CDR3 is TGCAGTGCTAGAGGCAATTGGGTGTACGAGCAGTACTTC.

This clonotype turned up a few times. This chain uses TRBV6-5 with TRBJ2-1, with a possible D match to TRBD2 (6 bases). CDR1 and CDR2 (germline): MNHEY, SVGAGI. Trimming took off 2 bases at V and 0 bases at J, with 11 bases between the two ends. The CDR3 contains 16 residues. As DNA, the CDR3 is TGTGCCAGCAGTTACAAGGACTATTACTCCTACAATGAGCAGTTCTTC. Translated: CASSYKDYYSYNEQFF.

The rearrangement links TRBV18 to TRBJ1-5; 8 positions agree with TRBD1. V lost 2 bases and J lost 4; bases outside the gene matches: 7. This CDR3 region has 16 residues. Germline V gene lookup returns CDR1 KGHSH and CDR2 LQKENI. CDR3 sequence reads: CASSPSGGTGNQPQHF. CDR3 DNA sequence: TGTGCCAGCTCACCATCAGGCGGGACAGGAAATCAGCCCCAGCATTTT.

The genes are TRBV3-1 and TRBJ2-3; the match to TRBD2 covers 7 bases. Germline V gene data show CDR1 as LGHDT and CDR2 as YNNKEL (reference sequence). CDR3 length: 15 residues. Trimming at V came to 2 bases and at J to 3 bases, leaving 5 bases not matched to a gene. The CDR3 nucleotides are TGTGCCAGCAGCCAACTTGGCGGGAGAACAGATACGCAGTATTTT. It is translated as CASSQLGGRTDTQYF.

This clonotype was counted between two and nine times. The rearrangement uses TRBV6-1 and TRBJ1-2; TRBD1 agrees at 8 bases. Germline values: CDR1 MNHNS, CDR2 SASEGT. V lost 1 base to trimming and J lost 7 bases; unmatched junction nucleotides: 5. CDR3 length equals 14 residues. CDR3 bases: TGTGCCAGCAGTGAAGTAGACAGGGGCTTTGGCTACACCTTC. Residues: CASSEVDRGFGYTF.

This clonotype occurred many times. This chain connects TRBV10-1 to TRBJ2-3; D unresolved. V lost 0 bases and J 2 bases, leaving 6 bases between the germline ends. This CDR3 is built from 14 residues. Germline CDR1 is WNHNN and CDR2 is SYGVQD (reference sequence). The CDR3 DNA sequence: TGCGCCAGCAGTGAGTCGCTCTCCACAGATACGCAGTATTTT. It specifies CASSESLSTDTQYF.

The sample holds a few counts of this clonotype. The chain couples TRBV20-1 to TRBJ2-1; D is perhaps TRBD1 or TRBD2 (5 bases each). Germline loops: CDR1 DFQATT, CDR2 SNEGSKA (reference sequence). Trimming pared 3 bases from V and 7 bases from J, leaving 16 bases between. The length of the CDR3 is 14 residues. CDR3 amino acids: CSARSWGLDNEQFF. The CDR3 coding sequence is TGCAGTGCTAGGTCCTGGGGGTTGGATAATGAGCAGTTCTTC.

The rearrangement joins TRBV7-3 to TRBJ2-1, with TRBD1 identical over 11 bases. V trimming: 2 bases; J trimming: 6 bases; junction bases outside the gene matches: 6. The CDR3 is 16 residues long. Germline V gives CDR1 SGHTA, CDR2 FQGTGA. CDR3 residues: CASSLSRDRGSNEQFF. The CDR3 DNA reads TGTGCCAGCAGCTTATCGAGGGACAGGGGGTCCAATGAGCAGTTCTTC.

Only a few counts were recorded for this clonotype. The chain links TRBV6-6 to TRBJ1-2; no definite D call. Germline CDR1 is MNHNY and CDR2 is SVGAGI (reference sequence). V lost 5 bases and J 2 bases, leaving 9 bases between the germline ends. The CDR3 length is 13 residues. Here the CDR3 reads CASSPGKNYGYTF. In DNA, the CDR3 is TGTGCCAGCAGTCCCGGGAAGAACTATGGCTACACCTTC.

In DNA form, the CDR3 reads TGTGCCAGCAGCTCCAGGGGGGGTGAAGCTTTCTTT. It is translated as CASSSRGGEAFF. The V and J genes are TRBV7-3 and TRBJ1-1; 7 nucleotides match TRBD1. Germline CDR1 is SGHTA and CDR2 is FQGTGA. The CDR3 spans 12 residues. V shed 4 bases and J 7 bases; nucleotides not matched to a gene: 3.

This chain links TRBV7-6 with TRBJ2-5, with 8 bases matching TRBD2. V shed 6 bases, J shed 4 bases, and the junction held 13 bases outside the gene matches. This CDR3 spans 16 amino acids. Looked up from germline, CDR1 is SGHVS and CDR2 is FNYEAQ. The CDR3 spells CASRSGVAGLGETQYF. DNA of the CDR3: TGTGCCAGCAGGTCCGGGGTAGCGGGATTGGGAGAGACCCAGTACTTC.

This clonotype has more than one count but fewer than ten. The chain has TRBV10-3 and TRBJ2-7; D call uncertain. V was clipped by 6 bases and J by 0 bases, with 9 bases between them. The CDR3 consists of 13 residues. CDR1 and CDR2 (germline): ENHRY, SYGVKD. CDR3 region: CAIRTPSSYEQYF. The DNA for the CDR3 is TGTGCCATCAGAACCCCGAGCTCCTACGAGCAGTACTTC.

This clonotype was counted a few times. The rearrangement links TRBV2 to TRBJ2-3, with D perhaps matching TRBD2 (7 bases). CDR1 and CDR2 from the germline V gene are SNHLY and FYNNEI. V gave up 3 bases and J gave up 2 bases, with 12 bases separating them. This CDR3 region has 15 residues. As DNA, the CDR3 is TGTGCCAGCAGTGAGGGGGCGGGGGCCACAGATACGCAGTATTTT. Translating it yields CASSEGAGATDTQYF.

This clonotype was seen many times. A single base separates this from a much larger clone, so it may be a read error. The rearrangement uses TRBV12-3 or TRBV12-4 and TRBJ2-5; no clear D gene. There are 11 residues in the CDR3. The V gene lost 4 bases and the J gene lost 1 base, with 1 base spanning the gap. CDR3 coding DNA: TGTGCCAGCAGTTGCCAAGAGACCCAGTACTTC. Its protein product is CASSCQETQYF.

This clonotype occurred many times. The genes are TRBV4-1 and TRBJ2-4; D is possibly TRBD1 (5 bases). Germline V gene lookup returns CDR1 MGHRA and CDR2 YSYEKL. The V and J ends lost 4 bases and 0 bases respectively, with 16 bases between them. The CDR3 runs 17 residues. The chain's CDR3 is CASSLGWPGLAKNIQYF. The CDR3 coding sequence is TGCGCCAGCAGCCTCGGATGGCCAGGGCTAGCCAAAAACATTCAGTACTTC.

V usage is TRBV4-1 and J usage is TRBJ1-3; 7 nucleotides line up with TRBD1. V shed 4 bases and J 0 bases; nucleotides not matched to a gene: 9. The germline CDR1 and CDR2 sequences are MGHRA and YSYEKL. The CDR3 sequence is 17 residues long. The CDR3 region is CASSLPRQGSSGNTIYF. DNA of the CDR3: TGCGCCAGCAGCCTGCCCCGACAGGGTAGCTCTGGAAACACCATATATTTT.

There are a few counts of this clonotype. V usage is TRBV15 and J usage is TRBJ2-2, with D uncertain. V lost 0 bases to trimming and J lost 0 bases, with 8 bases between them. Germline loops: CDR1 LNHNV, CDR2 YYDKDF (reference sequence). This CDR3 contains 16 residues. The CDR3 DNA reads TGTGCCACCAGCAGAGATCCTTTGGCGAACACCGGGGAGCTGTTTTTT. Translation gives CATSRDPLANTGELFF. Filled out from reference TRBV15 and TRBJ2-2, the complete variable domain reads DAMVIQNPRYQVTQFGKPVTLSCSQTLNHNVMYWYQQKSSQAPKLLFHYYDKDFNNEADTPDNFQSRRPNTSFCFLDIRSPGLGDTAMYLCATSRDPLANTGELFFGEGSRLTVL.

Notes on this clonotype: It may be a read error: a sequence one base away is much more abundant. This chain connects TRBV7-7 to TRBJ2-1; D possibly corresponds to TRBD2 (6 bases). The CDR3 covers 14 residues. Germline V CDR1 and CDR2: SSHAT, FNYEAQ (reference sequence). CDR3 amino acids: CASGLSGNYNEQFF. The CDR3 DNA reads TGTGCTAGCGGCTTAAGTGGTAATTACAATGAGCAGTTCTTC.

This clonotype was picked up a small number of times. J is TRBJ1-1 and V is TRBV7-6, with 8 bases matching TRBD1. The length of the CDR3 is 16 residues. CDR1 is SGHVS and CDR2 is FNYEAQ in the germline V gene. V dropped 5 bases and J dropped 0; count of bases not matched to a gene: 8. The CDR3 here is CASSPAGGPLNTEAFF. The CDR3 bases are TGTGCCAGCAGCCCGGCAGGGGGCCCCCTGAACACTGAAGCTTTCTTT.

This rearrangement joins TRBV7-9 to TRBJ1-2; D gene ambiguous. V was cut by 5 bases and J by 4 bases, with 20 bases left in between. Germline V gene lookup returns CDR1 SEHNR and CDR2 FQNEAQ (reference sequence). The CDR3 has 16 residues. The CDR3 loop is CASSEIATGGLYGYTF. The CDR3 DNA follows: TGTGCCAGCAGCGAAATAGCGACGGGCGGCCTCTATGGCTACACCTTC. Looking up the rest from reference TRBV7-9 and TRBJ1-2 gives the full variable domain: DTGVSQNPRHKITKRGQNVTFRCDPISEHNRLYWYRQTLGQGPEFLTYFQNEAQLEKSRLLSDRFSAERPKGSFSTLEIQRTEQGDSAMYLCASSEIATGGLYGYTFGSGTRLTVV.

There are a few counts of this clonotype. This chain uses TRBV11-2 with TRBJ2-5; either TRBD1 or TRBD2 may fit D (5 bases each). The CDR3 contains 16 residues. CDR1 SGHAT and CDR2 FQNNGV come from the germline V gene. V lost 3 bases, J lost 2 bases, and 16 bases lay in between. This CDR3 is CASSFREGWPQETQYF. In DNA, the CDR3 is TGTGCCAGCAGCTTCAGAGAGGGGTGGCCACAAGAGACCCAGTACTTC. Complete variable domain (other parts from reference TRBV11-2 and TRBJ2-5): EAGVAQSPRYKIIEKRQSVAFWCNPISGHATLYWYQQILGQGPKLLIQFQNNGVVDDSQLPKDRFSAERLKGVDSTLKIQPAKLEDSAVYLCASSFREGWPQETQYFGPGTRLLVL.